Listed below are T cell receptor beta chains from one sample, sequenced in a study of T cell changes during pregnancy in multiple sclerosis. Sequencing was performed with immunoSEQ multiplex PCR; in TCRdb, only in-frame clones are kept and a portion is missing. The data hold tens of thousands of clones, with over 80% observed a single time. The sample consisted of CD4+ T cells from peripheral blood mononuclear cells, taken in the second trimester of pregnancy. Receptors originate from a female donor with multiple sclerosis, enrolled in a pregnancy study. CDR3s include the opening cysteine and the closing phenylalanine or tryptophan. A D gene is named only where the DNA matches it firmly. Clone size is not always given. Where it is, it says once, few, many or a class for expanded clones.

DNA	CDR3	size	D	length	V	J
TGTGCCAGTAGTGAGGGACAGGGGGCTACGCAGCCCCAGCATTTT	CASSEGQGATQPQHF	NA	TRBD1	15	TRBV19	TRBJ1-5
TGTGCCTGGAGTGATCTACTCGAATCGGGGGGGAACACTGAAGCTTTCTTT	CAWSDLLESGGNTEAFF	NA	NA	17	TRBV30	TRBJ1-1
TGTGCCAGCAGCCCTGACAGCGGGAGGGCCGCCGGGGAGCTGTTTTTT	CASSPDSGRAAGELFF	NA	TRBD2	16	TRBV4-2	TRBJ2-2
TGTGCCAGCTCACCACCGGGACAGGGGGGCTACGAGCAGTACTTC	CASSPPGQGGYEQYF	NA	TRBD1	15	TRBV18	TRBJ2-7
TGTGCCAGCAGTAAACCGGAGTTAAACTATGGCTACACCTTC	CASSKPELNYGYTF	NA	NA	14	TRBV7-2	TRBJ1-2
TGCGCCAGCAGCCAGTTAATGGTCGGGATCTACGAGCAGTACTTC	CASSQLMVGIYEQYF	NA	NA	15	TRBV4-3	TRBJ2-7
TGCGCCAGCAGCTTGGAACGGGCTAGCGGGAGCCAGGAGCAGTACTTC	CASSLERASGSQEQYF	NA	TRBD2	16	TRBV5-1	TRBJ2-7
TGTGCCAGCAGTCCAGTGGTGAATAGCAATCAGCCCCAGCATTTT	CASSPVVNSNQPQHF	NA	NA	15	TRBV28	TRBJ1-5
TGTGCCAGCAGTGAAGTACGGACTGCCGTCGAGCAGTACTTC	CASSEVRTAVEQYF	NA	NA	14	TRBV6-1	TRBJ2-7
TGTGCCAGCAGGACGGCAGGCGGAAACACCATATATTTT	CASRTAGGNTIYF	NA	NA	13	TRBV27	TRBJ1-3
TGTGCCAGCTCCCACGATACGGGGATTCAAGAGACCCAGTACTTC	CASSHDTGIQETQYF	NA	NA	15	TRBV18	TRBJ2-5
TGTGCCAGCTCACACCGGCGGGACAGCAACAGGGATAATTCACCCCTCCACTTT	CASSHRRDSNRDNSPLHF	NA	TRBD1	18	TRBV18	TRBJ1-6
TGTGCCAGCAGCTTAGGCGTAGCGGGGGGCTCACGGACAGATACGCAGTATTTT	CASSLGVAGGSRTDTQYF	once	TRBD2	18	TRBV7-9	TRBJ2-3
TGTGCCAGCAGCGTAGACAGGGGTGGTTCTGGAAACACCATATATTTT	CASSVDRGGSGNTIYF	NA	TRBD1	16	TRBV9	TRBJ1-3
TGCGCCAGCAGCCCGGGAGTTAACTCTGGAAACACCATATATTTT	CASSPGVNSGNTIYF	NA	NA	15	TRBV5-1	TRBJ1-3
TGTGCCACCTGGCTGTCACAATACAGGGCAGGAGCGGACAATGAGCAGTTCTTC	CATWLSQYRAGADNEQFF	NA	NA	18	TRBV2	TRBJ2-1
TGCGCCAGCAGTGAGTCGGGTACAGGGGACCCCTGTCTCTCTGGAAACACCATATATTTT	CASSESGTGDPCLSGNTIYF	NA	TRBD1	20	TRBV10-1	TRBJ1-3
TGTGCCAGTAGTACGCCCTGGGACAACTCCTACGAGCAGTACTTC	CASSTPWDNSYEQYF	NA	NA	15	TRBV19	TRBJ2-7
TGTGCCAGCAGCCTTACTGGTCGGGGGGCCCAGTACTTC	CASSLTGRGAQYF	NA	TRBD2	13	TRBV14	TRBJ2-5
TGTGCCAGCAGCCGGTCGACAGGTATCTCTGGGGCCAACGTCCTGACTTTC	CASSRSTGISGANVLTF	NA	NA	17	TRBV7-9	TRBJ2-6
TGTGCCAGCAGCCGACCTAGACAGGGGGCCGAGCAGTACTTC	CASSRPRQGAEQYF	NA	TRBD1	14	TRBV11-3	TRBJ2-7
TGTGCCAGCAGGGAAGGACTAGCGGGAGGCACAGATACGCAGTATTTT	CASREGLAGGTDTQYF	NA	TRBD2	16	TRBV5-4	TRBJ2-3
TGTGCCAGCTCACCGAATACAGGGGGCATCACTGAAGCTTTCTTT	CASSPNTGGITEAFF	once	TRBD1	15	TRBV18	TRBJ1-1
TGTGCCAGCAGCCAATTTTCGGGCTACGAGCAGTACTTC	CASSQFSGYEQYF	few	NA	13	TRBV14	TRBJ2-7
TGCGCCAGCAGCTTGGACCGGGGTCCCGGGGAGCTGTTTTTT	CASSLDRGPGELFF	NA	NA	14	TRBV5-1	TRBJ2-2
TGCGCCAGCAGCTTTTTGGGGGGGAGCGGTGAAAAACTGTTTTTT	CASSFLGGSGEKLFF	NA	NA	15	TRBV5-1	TRBJ1-4
TGCGCCAGCAGCCCGGACAGCCCCAATCAGCCCCAGCATTTT	CASSPDSPNQPQHF	NA	NA	14	TRBV5-1	TRBJ1-5
TGTGCCAGCAGGACAGGGAGTGGCTACGAGCAGTACTTC	CASRTGSGYEQYF	NA	TRBD1	13	TRBV28	TRBJ2-7
TGCAGCGTTGAACTCAGCGGGGGCGGAACAGATACGCAGTATTTT	CSVELSGGGTDTQYF	NA	TRBD2	15	TRBV29-1	TRBJ2-3
TGCGCCAGCAGCCACGGGACAGCTGTTGGCGGGGAGCTGTTTTTT	CASSHGTAVGGELFF	NA	TRBD1	15	TRBV5-1	TRBJ2-2
TGTGCCTGGACCTCCGGGGCCTACGAGCAGTACTTC	CAWTSGAYEQYF	NA	NA	12	TRBV30	TRBJ2-7
TGTGCCAGCAGCCGGGGACAGCCTGGTGTCTTATCTGGCTACACCTTC	CASSRGQPGVLSGYTF	NA	TRBD1	16	TRBV5-5	TRBJ1-2
TGTGCCAGCAGTTCAAGCATTACGAGCACAGATACGCAGTATTTT	CASSSSITSTDTQYF	NA	NA	15	TRBV2	TRBJ2-3
TGTGCCAGCAGTTTCGTTGCTAACTATGGCTACACCTTC	CASSFVANYGYTF	NA	NA	13	TRBV28	TRBJ1-2
TGTGCTAGTGGTTTGGTACAGAAACACACACCCTTAGCCAAAAACATTCAGTACTTC	CASGLVQKHTPLAKNIQYF	NA	NA	19	TRBV12-5	TRBJ2-4
TGTGCCAGCAGTGAAGGGGGGACAGGGGGCAATACGCAGTATTTT	CASSEGGTGGNTQYF	NA	TRBD1	15	TRBV6-1	TRBJ2-3
TGTGCCAGCTCCCTCCCGGGTAGGGAGGGATCAGATACGCAGTATTTT	CASSLPGREGSDTQYF	NA	TRBD2	16	TRBV2	TRBJ2-3
TGTGCCAGCAGCGTAGCCGTGACAGGGGGGAGGACAGATACGCAGTATTTT	CASSVAVTGGRTDTQYF	NA	TRBD1	17	TRBV9	TRBJ2-3
TGTGCCAGCAGCTTGGTTGGCAGGACAAACGAGCAGTACTTC	CASSLVGRTNEQYF	NA	NA	14	TRBV5-4	TRBJ2-7
TGTGCCAGCAGCTTAAGGGGAGGGAACCAAGAGACCCAGTACTTC	CASSLRGGNQETQYF	NA	TRBD2	15	TRBV7-9	TRBJ2-5
TGTGCCAGCAGCTTAGGGGGACAGGGGGCTGGCTACACCTTC	CASSLGGQGAGYTF	NA	TRBD1	14	TRBV7-9	TRBJ1-2
TGTGCCAGCAGCCAGAGGCCGGGGTTGTACGAAAAACTGTTTTTT	CASSQRPGLYEKLFF	NA	NA	15	TRBV11-2	TRBJ1-4
TGTGCCAGCAGTTCCCTAGAGGCCCTTGGGGAAAAACTGTTTTTT	CASSSLEALGEKLFF	NA	NA	15	TRBV28	TRBJ1-4
TGTGCCATCACCTCCGGACAGGGGGTGAACACTGAAGCTTTCTTT	CAITSGQGVNTEAFF	NA	TRBD1	15	TRBV10-3	TRBJ1-1
TGTGCCACCAGCAGAGACGGGCCGGGGGTAGCGGGAAGGAGCCACAATGAGCAGTTCTTC	CATSRDGPGVAGRSHNEQFF	NA	TRBD2	20	TRBV15	TRBJ2-1
TGTGCCATCAATCGGGAGGGCCTCACAGATACGCAGTATTTT	CAINREGLTDTQYF	NA	TRBD2	14	TRBV10-3	TRBJ2-3
TGTGCCAGCAGTGAACGTCAGCGGACCACAGATACGCAGTATTTT	CASSERQRTTDTQYF	NA	NA	15	TRBV25-1	TRBJ2-3
TGTGCCAGCAACCAGGGGAGCGAAGAGACCCAGTACTTC	CASNQGSEETQYF	NA	NA	13	TRBV7-2	TRBJ2-5
TGTGCCAGCAGCTTAGCGCGGCACTCTTCCCGGGGAAACACCATATATTTT	CASSLARHSSRGNTIYF	NA	NA	17	TRBV7-6	TRBJ1-3
TGCGCCAGCAGCTTGGGCAGGGGCGCCTACAATGAGCAGTTCTTC	CASSLGRGAYNEQFF	NA	NA	15	TRBV5-1	TRBJ2-1
TGCGCCAGCAGCCAGGCGACAGGCCCTCCCTACGAGCAGTACTTC	CASSQATGPPYEQYF	NA	NA	15	TRBV4-3	TRBJ2-7
TGTGCCAGTAGTCGACTAGCGGTCAACACCGGGGAGCTGTTTTTT	CASSRLAVNTGELFF	NA	TRBD2	15	TRBV19	TRBJ2-2
TGTGCCTGGAGGGGACAGGAACACTATGGCTACACCTTC	CAWRGQEHYGYTF	NA	TRBD1	13	TRBV30	TRBJ1-2
TGTGCCAGCAGTGTCGTCGCAGGGGCAGCCACCGGGGAGCTGTTTTTT	CASSVVAGAATGELFF	once	NA	16	TRBV2	TRBJ2-2
TGTGCCATCAGGGACAACAGGGGGCCTACCGGGGAGCTGTTTTTT	CAIRDNRGPTGELFF	NA	TRBD1	15	TRBV10-3	TRBJ2-2
TGTGCCTGGAGTTATAACTCGGGCACTGAAGCTTTCTTT	CAWSYNSGTEAFF	NA	NA	13	TRBV30	TRBJ1-1
TGTGCCAGCAGCGATCAGACAGGGCCGAGGGTCGTGCAGTACTTC	CASSDQTGPRVVQYF	NA	TRBD1	15	TRBV7-8	TRBJ2-7
TGCGCCAGCAGCAGGACTAGCGGGTTCTCCTACGAGCAGTACTTC	CASSRTSGFSYEQYF	NA	TRBD2	15	TRBV4-1	TRBJ2-7
TGTGCCAGCAGCAAGACAGGGTTGAACACTGAAGCTTTCTTT	CASSKTGLNTEAFF	NA	TRBD1	14	TRBV7-6	TRBJ1-1